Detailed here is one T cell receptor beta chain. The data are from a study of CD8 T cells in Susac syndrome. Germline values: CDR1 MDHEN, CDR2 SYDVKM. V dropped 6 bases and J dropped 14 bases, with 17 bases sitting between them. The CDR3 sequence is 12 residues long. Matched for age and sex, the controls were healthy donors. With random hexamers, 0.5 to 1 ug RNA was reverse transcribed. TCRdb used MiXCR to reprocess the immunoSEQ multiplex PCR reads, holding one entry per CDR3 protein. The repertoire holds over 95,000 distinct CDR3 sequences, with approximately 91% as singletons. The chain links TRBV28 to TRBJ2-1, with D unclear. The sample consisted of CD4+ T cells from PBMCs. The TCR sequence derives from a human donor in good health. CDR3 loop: CASRVNLAKEFF. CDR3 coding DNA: TGTGCCAGCAGAGTAAATTTGGCCAAGGAGTTCTTC.